The 6 T cell receptor beta chains below all came from one sample that was sequenced in a study of T cell repertoires in cytomegalovirus infection. MiXCR was run by TCRdb on the reads, yielding one entry per CDR3 protein. The repertoire holds about 530,000 distinct CDR3 sequences, with less than 30% as singletons. Material for sequencing was PBMCs. All receptors come from a human donor in good health (CMV status not recorded). Some clones in this sample may be carry-over from other donors' samples.

The gene calls are TRBV7-9 and TRBJ2-1; 9 nucleotides match TRBD2. Germline V gene sequence: CDR1 SEHNR, CDR2 FQNEAQ (reference sequence). CDR3 size: 15 residues. The V and J ends lost 5 bases and 3 bases, in that order; junction bases with no gene match: 5. The CDR3 nucleotides are TGTGCCAGCAGCAGTAGCGGGAGCGTCTACAATGAGCAGTTCTTC. This codes for CASSSSGSVYNEQFF.

V is TRBV19 and J is TRBJ1-2; possible D gene TRBD1, 5 bases. Trimming shortened V by 2 bases and J by 6 bases, and 19 bases separated the two germline ends. This CDR3 region has 16 residues. From germline, CDR1 is LNHDA and CDR2 SQIVND (reference sequence). CDR3 amino acids: CASSILRDAISDGYTF. The CDR3 DNA follows: TGTGCCAGTAGTATACTCCGGGACGCAATCTCGGATGGCTACACCTTC.

This clonotype was observed at least ten times. This chain joins TRBV7-2 and TRBJ2-3; TRBD2 matches at 7 bases. The V gene's germline CDR1 is SGHTA and CDR2 FQGNSA. The ends lost 5 bases at V and 4 bases at J; junction bases unmatched: 12. The CDR3 contains 16 residues. CDR3 DNA: TGTGCCAGCAGCCTCATTAGCGGGCTGGTGGCAGATACGCAGTATTTT. It translates to CASSLISGLVADTQYF.

In its sample, this clonotype was seen a few times. The chain uses TRBV19 and TRBJ2-3; 10 bases map to TRBD1. This CDR3 is built from 16 residues. V was pared by 5 bases and J by 0 bases, with 5 bases of the junction left unmatched. Per the germline V gene, CDR1 is LNHDA and CDR2 is SQIVND (reference sequence). The CDR3 nucleotides are TGTGCCAGTAGTCTCGGGACAGGGGTCAGCACAGATACGCAGTATTTT. It specifies CASSLGTGVSTDTQYF.

There are a few counts of this clonotype. The chain is built from TRBV5-6 and TRBJ1-1; D is unclear. This CDR3 has 14 residues. Germline CDR1 is SGHDT and CDR2 is YYEEEE. The germline V and J ends were trimmed by 4 bases and 6 bases, with 16 bases remaining between them. CDR3 sequence: CASSGQFNLAEAFF. Written as DNA, the CDR3 is TGTGCCAGCAGCGGGCAGTTCAATCTCGCTGAAGCTTTCTTT.

This clonotype was seen just once. The chain has TRBV7-9 and TRBJ2-5; the D gene could be TRBD1 or TRBD2 (5 bases each). This CDR3 has 13 residues. The germline gives CDR1 SEHNR, CDR2 FQNEAQ (reference sequence). V shed 6 bases and J shed 5 bases, with 13 bases lying between them. CDR3 DNA: TGTGCCAGCAGTGGGACGATGGAGGAGACCCAGTACTTC. It is translated as CASSGTMEETQYF.